These 22 T cell receptor beta chains share one sample of origin, sequenced in a study of cytomegalovirus exposure and HLA in healthy donors. The primer mix had 60 Vbeta and 13 Jbeta primers. Generated by immunoSEQ multiplex PCR, the TCRdb table keeps only in-frame clones and is missing some. Altogether some 140,000 clones are present, approximately 83% being singletons, with the ten largest covering around 3.2%. Sequenced input: PBMCs. The receptors were gathered from a middle-aged man in good health and CMV-seronegative.

This chain's CDR3 is CASSSTDRITYGYTF. DNA for the CDR3: TGCGCCAGCAGCTCGACGGACAGGATTACTTATGGCTACACCTTC. The chain has TRBV5-1 and TRBJ1-2; 7 bases are shared with TRBD1. CDR1 and CDR2 from the germline V gene are SGHRS and YFSETQ. V lost 3 bases, J lost 5 bases, and 10 bases stayed unmatched. The CDR3 length is 15 residues. The variable domain in full, completed from reference TRBV5-1 and TRBJ1-2, reads KAGVTQTPRYLIKTRGQQVTLSCSPISGHRSVSWYQQTPGQGLQFLFEYFSETQRNKGNFPGRFSGRQFSNSRSEMNVSTLELGDSALYLCASSSTDRITYGYTFGSGTRLTVV.

The V call is TRBV14, the J call TRBJ1-2, with D possibly TRBD1 on 5 matching bases. Germline values: CDR1 SGHDN, CDR2 FVKESK. The V gene lost 2 bases and the J gene lost 8 bases, with 15 bases spanning the gap. This CDR3 contains 14 residues. In DNA form, the CDR3 reads TGTGCCAGCAGCCAACTAACCGGGGGGTTAGGCTACACCTTC. Its protein is CASSQLTGGLGYTF. Supplemented by reference TRBV14 and TRBJ1-2, the full variable domain reads EAGVTQFPSHSVIEKGQTVTLRCDPISGHDNLYWYRRVMGKEIKFLLHFVKESKQDESGMPNNRFLAERTGGTYSTLKVQPAELEDSGVYFCASSQLTGGLGYTFGSGTRLTVV.

V gene TRBV25-1 combines with J gene TRBJ2-1, with TRBD2 matching 7 bases. This CDR3 is built from 13 residues. J was trimmed by 3 bases and V by 6 bases; bases with no gene match: 2. Germline V lookup: CDR1 MGHDK, CDR2 SYGVNS. As DNA, the CDR3 is TGTGCCAGCAGCCGGGACTACTACAATGAGCAGTTCTTC. As protein: CASSRDYYNEQFF.

There are a few counts of this clone. This chain links TRBV29-1 with TRBJ2-3, with 8 bases aligning to TRBD2. Unmatched junction bases numbered 13, after V lost 8 bases and J lost 6 bases. CDR3 length: 14 amino acids. Germline CDR1 SQVTM, CDR2 ANQGSEA. The CDR3 reads CSSYDGTSGDTQYF. The CDR3 nucleotides are TGCAGCTCATATGATGGAACTAGCGGTGATACGCAGTATTTT.

The V gene is TRBV6-4, the J gene TRBJ1-5, with 9 nucleotides matching TRBD1. Germline CDR1 reads MRHNA; CDR2 reads SNTAGT. V shed 6 bases, J shed 2 bases, and the junction held 11 bases outside the gene matches. This CDR3 comprises 17 residues. CDR3 coding DNA: TGTGCCAGCAGATGGACAGGGGTCTCTCTGGGCAATCAGCCCCAGCATTTT. Amino acid sequence: CASRWTGVSLGNQPQHF.

The chain carries TRBV7-2 and TRBJ2-7; tentatively, D is TRBD1 (6 bases). Germline V gene sequence: CDR1 SGHTA, CDR2 FQGNSA. This CDR3 has 14 amino acids. Deletions cut 2 bases from V and 7 bases from J, with 15 bases between. The CDR3, as DNA: TGTGCCAGCAGCTTACAGGGGCCACCAAATGAGCAGTACTTC. Amino acids: CASSLQGPPNEQYF.

The chain combines TRBV10-1 with TRBJ1-2; TRBD1 aligns across 9 bases. This CDR3 has 17 amino acids. Unmatched junction bases numbered 15, after V lost 3 bases and J lost 7 bases. The germline V gene encodes CDR1 WNHNN and CDR2 SYGVQD (reference sequence). The CDR3 loop reads CASSDPGTGRALGGYTF. CDR3 bases: TGCGCCAGCAGTGATCCCGGGACAGGGAGGGCCTTGGGTGGCTACACCTTC.

In its sample, this clone was seen a few times. The chain recombines TRBV29-1 with TRBJ2-3; D not certain. The CDR3 runs to 12 residues. Trimming cost V 4 bases and J 5 bases, with 10 bases left between them. From germline, CDR1 is SQVTM and CDR2 ANQGSEA. CDR3 amino acids: CSVGYGGDTQYF. CDR3 sequence (DNA): TGCAGCGTTGGCTACGGTGGAGATACGCAGTATTTT.

J is TRBJ2-1 and V is TRBV19, with D tentatively TRBD2 (6 bases). Germline V gene data show CDR1 as LNHDA and CDR2 as SQIVND (reference sequence). The CDR3 has 14 residues. Trimming stripped 4 bases from V and 5 bases from J, with 12 bases between. CDR3 in amino acids: CASSTPGLNNEQFF. The CDR3 DNA reads TGTGCCAGTAGTACTCCGGGACTCAACAATGAGCAGTTCTTC.

This rearrangement joins TRBV6-5 to TRBJ2-7; 7 positions match TRBD1. Germline CDR1 is MNHEY and CDR2 is SVGAGI. The J segment lost 1 base and the V segment lost 8 bases, leaving 8 bases of the junction unmatched. The CDR3 contains 14 residues. CDR3 loop: CASGRRDRSYEQYF. CDR3 DNA: TGTGCCAGCGGTCGCCGGGACAGATCCTACGAGCAGTACTTC.

The rearrangement uses TRBV7-9 and TRBJ1-1, with a possible D match to TRBD1 (6 bases). V was trimmed by 6 bases and J by 0 bases, leaving 11 bases between them. The CDR3 runs to 14 residues. The V gene's germline CDR1 is SEHNR and CDR2 FQNEAQ (reference sequence). The CDR3 DNA is TGTGCCAGCAGAACCGGGACAATGAACACTGAAGCTTTCTTT. Translating it yields CASRTGTMNTEAFF.

The V gene is TRBV5-1, the J gene TRBJ1-2; a weak D match, TRBD1 (5 bases). The CDR3 is 15 amino acids. The V gene's germline CDR1 is SGHRS and CDR2 YFSETQ. V gave up 4 bases and J gave up 3 bases, with 16 bases separating them. The CDR3 reads CASSLTTGGDYGYTF. The CDR3 region has the DNA TGCGCCAGCAGCCTTACCACCGGAGGGGACTATGGCTACACCTTC.

The V gene is TRBV10-3, the J gene TRBJ1-2, with D possibly matching TRBD1 (5 bases). The length of the CDR3 is 15 residues. CDR1 is ENHRY and CDR2 is SYGVKD in the germline V gene. The ends were cut back, 5 bases at V and 4 bases at J, with 17 bases in the middle. The DNA of the CDR3 is TGTGCCATCAGTTATGGGGATCGAAGGGGCTATGGCTACACCTTC. Protein sequence: CAISYGDRRGYGYTF.

The CDR3, as DNA: TGTGCCAGCAGCTTATGGGGGACTAGCGGGTCTAGCTCCTACAATGAGCAGTTCTTC. Encoded protein: CASSLWGTSGSSSYNEQFF. The gene calls are TRBV7-8 and TRBJ2-1, with 12 bases identical to TRBD2. Germline CDR1 reads SGHVS; CDR2 reads FQNEAQ. The junction had 8 bases not matched to a gene; V was cut back by 2 bases and J by 0 bases. The CDR3 length is 19 residues.

This chain links TRBV29-1 with TRBJ2-5; TRBD1 might be the D (6 bases). The CDR3 spans 12 residues. Germline values: CDR1 SQVTM, CDR2 ANQGSEA. The germline V and J ends were trimmed by 7 bases and 7 bases, with 16 bases remaining between them. Here the CDR3 DNA reads TGCAGCGGGGGTGGGACATTTATGACCCAGTACTTC. As protein: CSGGGTFMTQYF.

This chain joins TRBV5-5 and TRBJ1-5; 9 bases are a match to TRBD1. The germline CDR1 and CDR2 sequences are SGHKS and YYEKEE (reference sequence). This CDR3 region has 15 residues. The junction had 5 bases not matched to a gene; V was cut back by 3 bases and J by 4 bases. The CDR3 loop reads CASSSWTGENQPQHF. CDR3 in DNA: TGTGCCAGCAGCTCTTGGACAGGGGAGAATCAGCCCCAGCATTTT.

The chain carries TRBV7-2 and TRBJ2-3; D is undetermined. Trimming pared 1 base from V and 0 bases from J, leaving 8 bases between. Germline-derived CDR1 and CDR2 are SGHTA and FQGNSA. The CDR3 covers 15 residues. The CDR3: CASSLGHSSTDTQYF. The CDR3 DNA reads as TGTGCCAGCAGCTTAGGCCACTCTAGCACAGATACGCAGTATTTT. Full variable domain (missing parts from reference TRBV7-2 and TRBJ2-3): GAGVSQSPSNKVTEKGKDVELRCDPISGHTALYWYRQSLGQGLEFLIYFQGNSAPDKSGLPSDRFSAERTGGSVSTLTIQRTQQEDSAVYLCASSLGHSSTDTQYFGPGTRLTVL.

The V call is TRBV18, the J call TRBJ1-6; D not certain. The V end lost 2 bases, the J end lost 0 bases, and 8 bases lay between the germline ends. The CDR3 sequence is 16 residues long. Germline lookup yields CDR1 KGHSH and CDR2 LQKENI. The CDR3 spells CASSPAQYSYNSPLHF. In nucleotides, the CDR3 is TGTGCCAGCTCACCAGCTCAGTACTCCTATAATTCACCCCTCCACTTT. Based on the CDR3 plus reference TRBV18 and TRBJ1-6, the full variable domain is NAGVMQNPRHLVRRRGQEARLRCSPMKGHSHVYWYRQLPEEGLKFMVYLQKENIIDESGMPKERFSAEFPKEGPSILRIQQVVRGDSAAYFCASSPAQYSYNSPLHFGNGTRLTVT.

The chain links TRBV30 to TRBJ1-4; TRBD1 aligns across 10 bases. Trimming at V came to 5 bases and at J to 6 bases, leaving 0 bases not matched to a gene. The CDR3 totals 12 residues. Germline V gene lookup returns CDR1 GTSNPN and CDR2 SVGIG (reference sequence). DNA of the CDR3: TGTGCCTGGGACAGGGGGCATGAAAAACTGTTTTTT. Amino acid sequence: CAWDRGHEKLFF. Full variable domain (outside the CDR3, taken from reference TRBV30 and TRBJ1-4): SQTIHQWPATLVQPVGSPLSLECTVEGTSNPNLYWYRQAAGRGLQLLFYSVGIGQISSEVPQNLSASRPQDRQFILSSKKLLLSDSGFYLCAWDRGHEKLFFGSGTQLSVL.

V usage is TRBV10-3 and J usage is TRBJ2-3, with D maybe TRBD2 (6 bases). The ends were cut back, 1 base at V and 2 bases at J, with 10 bases in the middle. Germline lookup yields CDR1 ENHRY and CDR2 SYGVKD. This CDR3 is 15 amino acids long. The CDR3 region is CAISEWGDDTDTQYF. The CDR3 DNA follows: TGTGCCATCAGTGAGTGGGGGGACGACACAGATACGCAGTATTTT.

CDR3 residues: CAWASGGSGEQFF. CDR3 DNA sequence: TGTGCCTGGGCTAGCGGGGGGTCGGGTGAGCAGTTCTTC. This sequence joins TRBV30 and TRBJ2-1; 11 bases fit TRBD2. V lost 5 bases, J lost 9 bases, and 6 bases stayed unmatched. There are 13 residues in the CDR3. From germline, CDR1 is GTSNPN and CDR2 SVGIG (reference sequence). The variable domain in full, with the rest retrieved from reference TRBV30 and TRBJ2-1, is SQTIHQWPATLVQPVGSPLSLECTVEGTSNPNLYWYRQAAGRGLQLLFYSVGIGQISSEVPQNLSASRPQDRQFILSSKKLLLSDSGFYLCAWASGGSGEQFFGPGTRLTVL.

This clone was recorded a few times. V and J are TRBV7-3 and TRBJ2-3, with TRBD2 matching 7 bases. The J segment lost 2 bases and the V segment lost 5 bases, leaving 4 bases of the junction unmatched. The length of the CDR3 is 14 residues. Germline V gives CDR1 SGHTA, CDR2 FQGTGA. The CDR3 protein is CASSGGDYTDTQYF. In DNA form, the CDR3 reads TGTGCCAGCAGCGGTGGGGACTACACAGATACGCAGTATTTT.